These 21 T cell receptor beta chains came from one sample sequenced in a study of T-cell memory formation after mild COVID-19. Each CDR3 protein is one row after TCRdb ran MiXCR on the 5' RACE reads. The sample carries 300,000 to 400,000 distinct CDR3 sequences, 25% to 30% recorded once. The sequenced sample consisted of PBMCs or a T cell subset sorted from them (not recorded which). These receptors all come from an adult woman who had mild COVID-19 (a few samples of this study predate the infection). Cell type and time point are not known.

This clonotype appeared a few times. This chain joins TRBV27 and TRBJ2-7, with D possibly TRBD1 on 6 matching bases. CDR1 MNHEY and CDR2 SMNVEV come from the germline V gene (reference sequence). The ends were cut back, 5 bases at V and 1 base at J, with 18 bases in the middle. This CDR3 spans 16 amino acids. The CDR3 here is CASSVTGQWPSYEQYF. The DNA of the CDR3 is TGTGCCAGCAGTGTAACAGGACAGTGGCCTTCCTACGAGCAGTACTTC.

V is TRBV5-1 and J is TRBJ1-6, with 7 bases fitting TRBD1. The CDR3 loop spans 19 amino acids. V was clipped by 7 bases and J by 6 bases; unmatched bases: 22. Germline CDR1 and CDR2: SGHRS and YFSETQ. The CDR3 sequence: CASANEPQGSPSGNSPLHF. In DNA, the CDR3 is TGCGCCAGCGCCAACGAACCACAGGGGTCCCCGTCTGGTAATTCACCCCTCCACTTT. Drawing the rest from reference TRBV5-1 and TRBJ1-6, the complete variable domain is KAGVTQTPRYLIKTRGQQVTLSCSPISGHRSVSWYQQTPGQGLQFLFEYFSETQRNKGNFPGRFSGRQFSNSRSEMNVSTLELGDSALYLCASANEPQGSPSGNSPLHFGNGTRLTVT.

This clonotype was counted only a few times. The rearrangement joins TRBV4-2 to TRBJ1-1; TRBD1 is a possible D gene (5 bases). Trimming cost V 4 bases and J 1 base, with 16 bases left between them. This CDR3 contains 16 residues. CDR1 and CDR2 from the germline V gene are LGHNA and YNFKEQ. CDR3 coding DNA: TGTGCCAGCAGCCCCGAGTGGGGCCTTTGGAACACTGAAGCTTTCTTT. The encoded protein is CASSPEWGLWNTEAFF.

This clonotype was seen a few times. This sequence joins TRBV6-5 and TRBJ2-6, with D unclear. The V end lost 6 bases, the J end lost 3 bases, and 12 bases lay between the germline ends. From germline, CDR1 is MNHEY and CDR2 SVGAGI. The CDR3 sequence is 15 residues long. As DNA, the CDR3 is TGTGCCAGCAGAGCTCCAAGGAGTGGGGCCAACGTCCTGACTTTC. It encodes CASRAPRSGANVLTF.

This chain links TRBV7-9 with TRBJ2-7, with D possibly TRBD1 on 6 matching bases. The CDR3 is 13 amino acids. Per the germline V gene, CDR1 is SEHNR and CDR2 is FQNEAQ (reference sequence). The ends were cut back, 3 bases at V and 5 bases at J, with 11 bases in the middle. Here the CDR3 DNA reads TGTGCCAGCAGCTTTGCAGGGGAAAACGAGCAGTACTTC. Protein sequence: CASSFAGENEQYF.

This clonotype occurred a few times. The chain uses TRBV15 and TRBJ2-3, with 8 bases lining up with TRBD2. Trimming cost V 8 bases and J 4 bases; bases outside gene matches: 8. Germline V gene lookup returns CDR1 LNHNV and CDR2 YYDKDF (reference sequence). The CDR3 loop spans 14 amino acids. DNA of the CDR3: TGTGCCACCGTCCTGCGGGGGGAAGCAGATACGCAGTATTTT. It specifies CATVLRGEADTQYF.

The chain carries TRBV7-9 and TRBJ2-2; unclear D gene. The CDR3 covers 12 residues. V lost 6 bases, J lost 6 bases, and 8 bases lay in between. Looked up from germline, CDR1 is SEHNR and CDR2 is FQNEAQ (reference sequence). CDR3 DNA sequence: TGTGCCAGCAGGGGCGGCCCCGGGGAGCTGTTTTTT. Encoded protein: CASRGGPGELFF. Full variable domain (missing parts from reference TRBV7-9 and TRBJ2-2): DTGVSQNPRHKITKRGQNVTFRCDPISEHNRLYWYRQTLGQGPEFLTYFQNEAQLEKSRLLSDRFSAERPKGSFSTLEIQRTEQGDSAMYLCASRGGPGELFFGEGSRLTVL.

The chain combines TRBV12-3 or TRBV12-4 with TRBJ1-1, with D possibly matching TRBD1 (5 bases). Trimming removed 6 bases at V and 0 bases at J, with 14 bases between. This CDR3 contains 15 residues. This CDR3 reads CASRRRGLMNTEAFF. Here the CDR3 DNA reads TGTGCCAGCAGACGGCGGGGACTAATGAACACTGAAGCTTTCTTT.

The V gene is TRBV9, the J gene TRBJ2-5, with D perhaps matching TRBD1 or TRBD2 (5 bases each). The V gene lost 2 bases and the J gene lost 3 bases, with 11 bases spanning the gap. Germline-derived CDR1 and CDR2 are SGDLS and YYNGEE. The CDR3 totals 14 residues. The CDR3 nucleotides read TGTGCCAGCAGCGTCGCACTAGGGGAAGAGACCCAGTACTTC. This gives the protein CASSVALGEETQYF.

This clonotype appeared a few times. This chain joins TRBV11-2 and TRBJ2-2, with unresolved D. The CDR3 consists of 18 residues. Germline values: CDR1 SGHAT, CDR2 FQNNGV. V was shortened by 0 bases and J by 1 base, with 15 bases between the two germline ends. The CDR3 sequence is CASSLDPVGGGNTGELFF. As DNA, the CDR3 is TGTGCCAGCAGCTTAGATCCGGTCGGCGGTGGGAACACCGGGGAGCTGTTTTTT.

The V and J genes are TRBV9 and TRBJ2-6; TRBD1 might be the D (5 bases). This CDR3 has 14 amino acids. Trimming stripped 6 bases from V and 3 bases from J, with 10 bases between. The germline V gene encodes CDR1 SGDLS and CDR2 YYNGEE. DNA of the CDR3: TGTGCCAGCACCAGGGTTGGTGGGGCCAACGTCCTGACTTTC. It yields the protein CASTRVGGANVLTF. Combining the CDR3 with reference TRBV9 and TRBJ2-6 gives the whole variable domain DSGVTQTPKHLITATGQRVTLRCSPRSGDLSVYWYQQSLDQGLQFLIQYYNGEERAKGNILERFSAQQFPDLHSELNLSSLELGDSALYFCASTRVGGANVLTFGAGSRLTVL.

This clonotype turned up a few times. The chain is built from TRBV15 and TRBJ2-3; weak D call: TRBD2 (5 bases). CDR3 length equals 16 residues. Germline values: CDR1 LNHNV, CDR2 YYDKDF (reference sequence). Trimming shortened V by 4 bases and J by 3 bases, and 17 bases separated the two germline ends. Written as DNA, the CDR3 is TGTGCCACCAGCACTTGGACTGGCGGTTTTACAGATACGCAGTATTTT. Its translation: CATSTWTGGFTDTQYF.

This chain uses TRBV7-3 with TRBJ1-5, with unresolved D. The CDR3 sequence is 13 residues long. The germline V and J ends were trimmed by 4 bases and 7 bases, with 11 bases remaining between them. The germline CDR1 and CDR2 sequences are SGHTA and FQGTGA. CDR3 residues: CASSSFPGQPQHF. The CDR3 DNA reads TGTGCCAGCAGCTCCTTTCCGGGCCAGCCCCAGCATTTT.

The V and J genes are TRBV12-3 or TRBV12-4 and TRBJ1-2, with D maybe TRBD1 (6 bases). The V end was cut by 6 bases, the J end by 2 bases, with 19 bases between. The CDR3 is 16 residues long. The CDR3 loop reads CASSLGGGALNYGYTF. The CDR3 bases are TGTGCCAGCAGCCTCGGGGGGGGGGCATTAAACTATGGCTACACCTTC.

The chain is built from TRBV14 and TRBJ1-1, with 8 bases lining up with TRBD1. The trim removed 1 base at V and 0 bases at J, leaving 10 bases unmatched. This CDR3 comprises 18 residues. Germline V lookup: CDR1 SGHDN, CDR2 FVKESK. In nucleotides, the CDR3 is TGTGCCAGCAGCCAAGTGCGTCGGGACAGGTTTTTGAACACTGAAGCTTTCTTT. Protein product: CASSQVRRDRFLNTEAFF.

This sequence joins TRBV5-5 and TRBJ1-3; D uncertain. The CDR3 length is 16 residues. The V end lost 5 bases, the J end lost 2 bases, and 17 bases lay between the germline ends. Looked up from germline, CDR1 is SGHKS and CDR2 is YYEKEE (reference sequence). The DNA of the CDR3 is TGTGCCAGCAGGGACCCCCTTAGGGCCACTGGAAACACCATATATTTT. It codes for CASRDPLRATGNTIYF.

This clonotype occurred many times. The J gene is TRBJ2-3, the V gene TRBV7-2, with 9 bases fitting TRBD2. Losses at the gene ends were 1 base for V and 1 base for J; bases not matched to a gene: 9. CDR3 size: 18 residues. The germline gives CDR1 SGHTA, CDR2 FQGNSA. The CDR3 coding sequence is TGTGCCAGCAGCTTAGACCTAGCGGGGATGGGGGGCACAGATACGCAGTATTTT. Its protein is CASSLDLAGMGGTDTQYF. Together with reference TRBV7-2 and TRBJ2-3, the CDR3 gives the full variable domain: GAGVSQSPSNKVTEKGKDVELRCDPISGHTALYWYRQSLGQGLEFLIYFQGNSAPDKSGLPSDRFSAERTGGSVSTLTIQRTQQEDSAVYLCASSLDLAGMGGTDTQYFGPGTRLTVL.

As DNA, the CDR3 is TGCGCCAGCAGCCCCGCTCCAGGGACAGGGCCGAACACTGAAGCTTTCTTT. Translation: CASSPAPGTGPNTEAFF. This chain joins TRBV4-1 and TRBJ1-1; 9 nucleotides match TRBD1. V lost 4 bases to trimming and J lost 1 base; unmatched junction nucleotides: 10. Germline CDR1 reads MGHRA; CDR2 reads YSYEKL. This CDR3 contains 17 residues.

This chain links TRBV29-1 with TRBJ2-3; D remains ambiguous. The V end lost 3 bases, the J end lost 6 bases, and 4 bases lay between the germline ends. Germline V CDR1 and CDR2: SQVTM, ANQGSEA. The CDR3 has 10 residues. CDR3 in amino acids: CSVEGDTQYF. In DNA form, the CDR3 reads TGCAGCGTTGAGGGGGATACGCAGTATTTT.

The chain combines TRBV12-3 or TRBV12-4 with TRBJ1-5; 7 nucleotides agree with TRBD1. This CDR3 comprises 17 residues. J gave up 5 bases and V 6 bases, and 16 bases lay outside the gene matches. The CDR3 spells CASSPGQGGYLHQPQHF. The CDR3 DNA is TGTGCCAGCAGCCCCGGGCAGGGGGGGTACTTGCATCAGCCCCAGCATTTT.

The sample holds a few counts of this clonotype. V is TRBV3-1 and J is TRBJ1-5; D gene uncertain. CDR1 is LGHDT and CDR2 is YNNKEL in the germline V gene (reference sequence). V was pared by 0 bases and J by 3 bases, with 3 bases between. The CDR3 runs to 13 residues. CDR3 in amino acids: CASSQEYNQPQHF. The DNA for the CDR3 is TGTGCCAGCAGCCAAGAATACAATCAGCCCCAGCATTTT.